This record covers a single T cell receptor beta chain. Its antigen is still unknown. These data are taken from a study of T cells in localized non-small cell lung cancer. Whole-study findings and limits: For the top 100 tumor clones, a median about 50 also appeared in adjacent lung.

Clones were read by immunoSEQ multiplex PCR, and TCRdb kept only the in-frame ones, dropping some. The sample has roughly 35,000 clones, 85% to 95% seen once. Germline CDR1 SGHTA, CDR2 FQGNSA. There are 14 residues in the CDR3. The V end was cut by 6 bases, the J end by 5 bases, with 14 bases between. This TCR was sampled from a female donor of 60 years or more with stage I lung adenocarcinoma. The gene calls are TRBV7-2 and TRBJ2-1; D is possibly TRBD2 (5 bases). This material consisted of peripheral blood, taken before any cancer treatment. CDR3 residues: CASSRAGRDNEQFF. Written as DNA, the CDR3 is TGTGCCAGCAGTAGGGCGGGCCGTGACAATGAGCAGTTCTTC.